The next 9 T cell receptor beta chains were all read from a single sample in a study of shared clonotypes between healthy human individuals. CD45RO negativity and positive selection for CCR7 defined naive CD8 cells, a population that excluded terminally differentiated effector memory CD45RA+ cells. Some clones are missing from TCRdb's copy, which holds only in-frame ones; the method was immunoSEQ multiplex PCR. The sample records hundreds of thousands of clones, 95% being singletons. The specimen was naive CD8+ T cells sorted from blood. Every receptor here comes from a woman under 40 in good health.

This clone is a singleton in its sample. The chain employs TRBV28 and TRBJ1-2, with a possible D match to TRBD1 (5 bases). The V gene lost 6 bases and the J gene lost 1 base, with 9 bases spanning the gap. Looked up from germline, CDR1 is MDHEN and CDR2 is SYDVKM. CDR3 length equals 13 residues. The CDR3 DNA follows: TGTGCCAGCAGGGAGCAGGGTAACTATGGCTACACCTTC. Translation gives CASREQGNYGYTF.

The genes are TRBV5-6 and TRBJ1-1, with TRBD1 identical over 10 bases. Germline V lookup: CDR1 SGHDT, CDR2 YYEEEE. J was trimmed by 6 bases and V by 4 bases; bases with no gene match: 6. This CDR3 contains 14 residues. CDR3 amino acids: CASSKGTGAAEAFF. CDR3 sequence (DNA): TGTGCCAGCAGCAAGGGGACAGGGGCGGCTGAAGCTTTCTTT.

The chain employs TRBV5-6 and TRBJ2-3, with a tentative D call TRBD1 (5 bases). The ends were cut back, 2 bases at V and 2 bases at J, with 9 bases in the middle. From germline, CDR1 is SGHDT and CDR2 YYEEEE. The CDR3 has 14 residues. CDR3 nucleotide sequence: TGTGCCAGCAGCTTACAACAGGCCACAGATACGCAGTATTTT. This codes for CASSLQQATDTQYF.

J is TRBJ2-1 and V is TRBV9; no clear D. V gave up 2 bases and J gave up 0 bases, with 9 bases separating them. The CDR3 is 15 amino acids. Germline V gene lookup returns CDR1 SGDLS and CDR2 YYNGEE. The DNA for the CDR3 is TGTGCCAGCAGCGTCAGCGAGAGCTCCTACAATGAGCAGTTCTTC. Its translation: CASSVSESSYNEQFF.

Only one count was recorded for this clone. The V gene is TRBV5-6, the J gene TRBJ2-1; D not resolved. The CDR3 totals 17 residues. CDR1 and CDR2 (germline): SGHDT, YYEEEE. V was shortened by 3 bases and J by 4 bases, with 20 bases between the two germline ends. The CDR3 DNA reads as TGTGCCAGCAGCTCCGGTCTTGGGAATCGAAGGTACAATGAGCAGTTCTTC. As protein: CASSSGLGNRRYNEQFF.

The chain employs TRBV19 and TRBJ2-7; 10 bases are shared with TRBD2. V lost 6 bases, J lost 1 base, and 9 bases stayed unmatched. Germline V gene data show CDR1 as LNHDA and CDR2 as SQIVND (reference sequence). The CDR3 extends over 16 amino acids. Written as DNA, the CDR3 is TGTGCCAGTAGCCCGATGATAGCGGGAGGTTCCTACGAGCAGTACTTC. Its translation is CASSPMIAGGSYEQYF.

This rearrangement joins TRBV4-1 to TRBJ1-6, with D hard to call. Trimming removed 1 base at V and 7 bases at J, with 11 bases between. Germline CDR1 is MGHRA and CDR2 is YSYEKL. The CDR3 has 15 residues. The CDR3 loop is CASSQGFSENSPLHF. CDR3 sequence (DNA): TGCGCCAGCAGCCAAGGGTTTTCCGAGAATTCACCCCTCCACTTT.

The gene calls are TRBV2 and TRBJ1-1; 9 bases match TRBD1. The CDR3 runs to 15 residues. J gave up 8 bases and V 5 bases, and 12 bases lay outside the gene matches. Germline V gene lookup returns CDR1 SNHLY and CDR2 FYNNEI. CDR3 bases: TGTGCCAGCAGTCCCGGGACAGGGATTGGGTTCGAAGCTTTCTTT. As protein: CASSPGTGIGFEAFF.

The V and J genes are TRBV4-1 and TRBJ2-7; 7 bases agree with TRBD1. Per germline, CDR1 MGHRA and CDR2 YSYEKL. V lost 3 bases to trimming and J lost 1 base; unmatched junction nucleotides: 9. CDR3 length equals 16 residues. The CDR3 reads CASSQEKTGSSYEQYF. The CDR3 nucleotides are TGCGCCAGCAGCCAGGAAAAGACAGGGTCATCCTACGAGCAGTACTTC.